Here is one T cell receptor beta chain with its context. Between the trimmed V and J ends, which lost 2 bases and 1 base, there was a span of 5 bases. Germline CDR1 is MDHEN and CDR2 is SYDVKM. CDR3 length: 14 residues. Cohort assignment relied on participant-reported clinical history. Donors in Cohort 3 counted as recovered after two negative PCRs, clearance, or symptom resolution. These data are taken from a study of blood T cell repertoires in COVID-19. Study details: Nucleic acid was either cDNA or gDNA, and it came from T cells, B-cell-depleted T cells, or PBMCs.

Authors' processing steps: Using reference gene primer amplification, nucleated cell counts were estimated. TCRdb keeps only in-frame clones here, not all; method: immunoSEQ multiplex PCR. That table furnishes V, J and clone size, whereas the DNA furnished D and trimming. The sample yields approximately 260,000 clones, under 95% seen once. The chain is built from TRBV28 and TRBJ2-2, with D uncertain. The TCR sequence derives from a young woman who had recovered from COVID-19. The sequenced sample consisted of PBMCs or T cells enriched from blood (not recorded which). The CDR3 sequence: CASSLMRNTGELFF. The DNA for the CDR3 is TGTGCCAGCAGTTTAATGCGGAACACCGGGGAGCTGTTTTTT. Combining the CDR3 with reference TRBV28 and TRBJ2-2 gives the whole variable domain DVKVTQSSRYLVKRTGEKVFLECVQDMDHENMFWYRQDPGLGLRLIYFSYDVKMKEKGDIPEGYSVSREKKERFSLILESASTNQTSMYLCASSLMRNTGELFFGEGSRLTVL.